This T cell receptor beta chain was found in a study of T cells in localized non-small cell lung cancer. Study observations and caveats: Detection in adjacent lung was observed for a median roughly 62 of the top 100 tumor clones. The greatest T cell clonality was found in uninvolved adjacent lung (higher than in tumor). In the blood, greater T cell density corresponded to longer overall survival.

The method was immunoSEQ multiplex PCR; TCRdb's version includes in-frame clones alone and lacks a portion of them. The profile shows about 77,000 clones, 88% of them singletons. About this clone itself: Its cognate antigen is unknown.

The CDR3 contains 13 residues. Trimming left V 6 bases short and J 4 bases short, with 12 bases between. CDR1 is MDHEN and CDR2 is SYDVKM in the germline V gene. The rearrangement uses TRBV28 and TRBJ1-2, with D unresolved. The receptor's source is a woman aged 35-75 years with stage I squamous cell lung carcinoma. Specimen: peripheral blood, collected before any cancer treatment. Here the CDR3 DNA reads TGTGCCAGCAGGTCCGGAAGATTCTATGGCTACACCTTC. Its protein product is CASRSGRFYGYTF.